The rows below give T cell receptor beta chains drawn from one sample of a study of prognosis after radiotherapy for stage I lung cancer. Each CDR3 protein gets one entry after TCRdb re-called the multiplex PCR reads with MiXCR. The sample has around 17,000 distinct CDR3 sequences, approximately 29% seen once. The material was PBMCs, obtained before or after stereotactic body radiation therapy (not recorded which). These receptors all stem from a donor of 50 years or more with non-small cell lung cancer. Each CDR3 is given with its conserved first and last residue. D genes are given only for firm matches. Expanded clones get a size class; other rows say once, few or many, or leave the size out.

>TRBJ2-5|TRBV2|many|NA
TGTGCCAGCAGGGATGACAGGCTAGAGACCCAGTACTTC
CASRDDRLETQYF
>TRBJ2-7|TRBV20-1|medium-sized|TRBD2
TGCAGTGCCTCGGGCGGGAGGGCCCCCTACGAGCAGTACTTC
CSASGGRAPYEQYF
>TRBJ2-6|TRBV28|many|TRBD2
TGTGCCAGCACTCCGGGGGGGGCTGGGGCCAACGTCCCGACTTTC
CASTPGGAGANVPTF
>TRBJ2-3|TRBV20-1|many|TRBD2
TGCAGTGCTAGAGATTGGGGGGGGTCCGCAGATACGCAGTATTTT
CSARDWGGSADTQYF
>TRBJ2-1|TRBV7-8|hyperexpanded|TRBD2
TGTGCCAGCAGCTTTCGGGGGACTAGCGTCAATGAGCAGTTCTTC
CASSFRGTSVNEQFF
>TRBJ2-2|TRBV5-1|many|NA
TGCGCCAGCAGCATAACCGGGTCCTACACCGGGGAGCTGTTTTTT
CASSITGSYTGELFF
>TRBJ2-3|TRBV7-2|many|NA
TGTGCCAGCAGCTTACTCACAGATACGCAGTATTTT
CASSLLTDTQYF
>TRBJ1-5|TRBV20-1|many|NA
TGCAGTGCCCCCCAGAATAGCAATCAGCCCCAGCATTTT
CSAPQNSNQPQHF
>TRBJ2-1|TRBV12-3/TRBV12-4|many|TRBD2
TGTGCCAGCGGACTAGCGGTATCTAGAGAGCAGTTCTTC
CASGLAVSREQFF
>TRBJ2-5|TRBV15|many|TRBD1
TGTGCCACCAGCAGCAGGACAGGGGGCGTTGAGACCCAGTACTTC
CATSSRTGGVETQYF
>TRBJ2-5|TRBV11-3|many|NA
TGTGCCAGCAGCTACACGGCAGGGCTGGGGGAGACCCAGTACTTC
CASSYTAGLGETQYF
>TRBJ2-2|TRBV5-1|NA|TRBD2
TGCGCCAGCAGCTTGGTGCCCAGCGGGAGTCCGAACACCGATGAGCTGTTTTTT
CASSLVPSGSPNTDELFF
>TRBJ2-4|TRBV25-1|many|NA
TGTGCCAGCCACGGCCAGGGAGAAAACATTCAGTACTTC
CASHGQGENIQYF
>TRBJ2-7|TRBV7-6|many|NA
TGTGCCAGCAGTTATACTTTTGGGTACGAGCAGTACTTC
CASSYTFGYEQYF
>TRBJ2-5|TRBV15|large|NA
TGTGCCACCAGCAGAATAGCTGGAGAGACCCAGTACTTC
CATSRIAGETQYF
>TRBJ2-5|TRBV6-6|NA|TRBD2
TGTGCCAGCAGTTACTCGTTGGGGGAGGGGCAAGAGACCCAGTACTTC
CASSYSLGEGQETQYF
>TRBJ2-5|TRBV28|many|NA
TGTGCCAGCAGTGTTCTGTCCGGGAACGCAGAGACCCAGTACTTC
CASSVLSGNAETQYF
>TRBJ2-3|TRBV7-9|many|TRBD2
TGTGCCAGCAGCCCTATAGCGGGAGGTCGCGCAGATACGCAGTATTTT
CASSPIAGGRADTQYF
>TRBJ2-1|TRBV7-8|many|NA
TGTGCCAGCAGCTTAGGGTTTTACAATGAGCAGTTCTTC
CASSLGFYNEQFF
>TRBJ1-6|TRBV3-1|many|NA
TGTGCCAGCAGCCAAGCTCGGCAGCCTTATAATTCACCCCTCCACTTT
CASSQARQPYNSPLHF
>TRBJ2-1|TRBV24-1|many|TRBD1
TGTGCCACCAGTGTGACAGGGAGCTCCTACAATGAGCAGTTCTTC
CATSVTGSSYNEQFF
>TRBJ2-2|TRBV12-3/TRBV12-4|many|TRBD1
TGTGCCAGCAGTTCGGGACAGGGGGCCTTCGCCGGGGAGCTGTTTTTT
CASSSGQGAFAGELFF
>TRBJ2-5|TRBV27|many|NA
TGTGCCAGCAGTACGCTTACGCAGGGAGGAATGGGGACCCAGTACTTC
CASSTLTQGGMGTQYF
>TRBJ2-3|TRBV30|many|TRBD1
TGTGCCTGGAGTTTAACAGGGGAAGATACGCAGTATTTT
CAWSLTGEDTQYF
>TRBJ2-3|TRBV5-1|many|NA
TGCGCCAGCAGCTTTGACACAGATACGCAGTATTTT
CASSFDTDTQYF
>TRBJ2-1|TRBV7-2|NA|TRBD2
TGTGCCAGCAGCAAAGCGGGAGACGGGGTAAGGCGGCAGTTCTTC
CASSKAGDGVRRQFF
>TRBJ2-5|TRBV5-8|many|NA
TGTGCCAGCAGCCCCCGGGGCAAAGAGACCCAGTACTTC
CASSPRGKETQYF
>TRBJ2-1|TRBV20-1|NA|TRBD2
TGCAGTGCTAGACGGACAGCGGGAGGAGGTAATGAGCAGTTCTTC
CSARRTAGGGNEQFF
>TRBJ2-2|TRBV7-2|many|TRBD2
TGTGCCAGCAGCTTAGTAGCGGGGATCACCGGGGAGCTGTTTTTT
CASSLVAGITGELFF
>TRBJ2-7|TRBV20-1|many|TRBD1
TGCAGTGCTAGAGACACACGGACAGGGAGCGAGCAGTACTTC
CSARDTRTGSEQYF
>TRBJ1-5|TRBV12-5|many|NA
TGTGCTAGTGGTTTGAATAGCAATCAGCCCCAGCATTTT
CASGLNSNQPQHF
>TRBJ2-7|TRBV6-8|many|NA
TGTGCCAGCAGTTACTCGTCTAGCGTTACCTACGAGCAGTACTTC
CASSYSSSVTYEQYF
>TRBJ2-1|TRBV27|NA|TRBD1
TGTACCAGCAGTCCGAGGACAGGGCTAGGACGCGAGCAGTTCTTC
CTSSPRTGLGREQFF
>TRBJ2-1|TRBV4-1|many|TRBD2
TGCGCCAGCAGCCAATCCGGACTAGCGAGAGGGGGGGATGAGCAGTTCTTC
CASSQSGLARGGDEQFF
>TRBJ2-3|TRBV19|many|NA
TGTGCCAGTAGTTCCTCACAGGACTCAACAGATACGCAGTATTTT
CASSSSQDSTDTQYF
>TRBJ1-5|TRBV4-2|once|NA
TGTGTCAGCAGCCAGAACAGGGATGGCTCCAATCAGCCCCAGCATTTT
CVSSQNRDGSNQPQHF
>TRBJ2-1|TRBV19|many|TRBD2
TGTGCCAGTAGTAGGCAGCGGGAGACGTATGAGCAGTTCTTC
CASSRQRETYEQFF
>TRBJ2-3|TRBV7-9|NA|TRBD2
TGTGCCAGCGGCCCCCGGACTAGCGTCTTCACAGATACGCAGTATTTT
CASGPRTSVFTDTQYF
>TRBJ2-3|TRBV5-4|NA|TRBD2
TGTGCCAGCACGGCTAGCGGGGCTAGCACAGATACGCAGTATTTT
CASTASGASTDTQYF
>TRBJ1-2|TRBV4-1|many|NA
TGCGCCAGCAGCCAACCACCGGGTGGCTACACCTTC
CASSQPPGGYTF
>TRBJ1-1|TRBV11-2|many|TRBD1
TGTGCCAGCAGCCCGACGAACAGGGGGCCGAACACTGAAGCTTTCTTT
CASSPTNRGPNTEAFF
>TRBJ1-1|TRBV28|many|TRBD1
TGTGCCAGCAGCGGACAGGTCTCTGAAGCTTTCTTT
CASSGQVSEAFF
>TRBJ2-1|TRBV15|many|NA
TGTGCCACCAGCAGAGGTGGTTGGGATGAGCAGTTCTTC
CATSRGGWDEQFF
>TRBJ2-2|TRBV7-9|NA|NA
TGTGCCAGCAGCCGGCAGGGTGGGAACACCGGGGAGCTGATTTTT
CASSRQGGNTGELIF
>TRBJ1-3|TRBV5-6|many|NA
TGTGCCAGCAGCTTGGTTGGGGGAGAAGGATTTGGAAACACCATATATTTT
CASSLVGGEGFGNTIYF
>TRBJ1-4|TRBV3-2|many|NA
TGTGCCAGCAGCGCTGACAGGAGTCGAAATGAAAAACTGTTTTTT
CASSADRSRNEKLFF
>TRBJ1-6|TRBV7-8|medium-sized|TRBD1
TGTGCCAGCAGCTTGACAGGGGGAAGGTCACCCCTCCACTTT
CASSLTGGRSPLHF
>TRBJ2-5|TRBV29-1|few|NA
TGCAGCGTGGAACCAGGGGCCCACCAAGAGGCCCAGTACTTC
CSVEPGAHQEAQYF
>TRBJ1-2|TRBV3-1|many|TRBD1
TGTGCCAGCAGTAACAACAGGGGGCGCGGCTATGGCTACACCTTC
CASSNNRGRGYGYTF
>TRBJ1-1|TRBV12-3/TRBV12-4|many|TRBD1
TGTGCCAGCAGTCACCGGACAGGGGGACCTGAAGCTTTCTTT
CASSHRTGGPEAFF
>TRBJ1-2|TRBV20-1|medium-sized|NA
TGCAGTGCTGGGACACTCAACTATGGCTACACCTTC
CSAGTLNYGYTF
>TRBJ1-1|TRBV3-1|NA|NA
TGTGCCAGCAGCCGATTTAGCTTGGCGAACACTGAAGCTTTCTTT
CASSRFSLANTEAFF
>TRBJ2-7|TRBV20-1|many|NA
TGCAGTGCTAGAGATCGAGACTACCCTTCCTACGAGCAGTACTTC
CSARDRDYPSYEQYF
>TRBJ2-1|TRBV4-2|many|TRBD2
TGTGCCAGCAGCCAAGGACTAGCGGGAGATGAGCAGTTCTTC
CASSQGLAGDEQFF
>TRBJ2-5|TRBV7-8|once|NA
TGTGCCAGCAGCTCCACGTCTTTTGTGGGAGGGGGCGAGACCCAGTACTTC
CASSSTSFVGGGETQYF
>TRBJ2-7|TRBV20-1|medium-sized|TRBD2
TGCAGTGCTAGAGCTACTAGCGGGATGACCGAGCAGTACTTC
CSARATSGMTEQYF
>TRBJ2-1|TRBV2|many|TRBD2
TGTGCCAGCACACTCGAGACTAGCCATGAGCAGTTCTTC
CASTLETSHEQFF
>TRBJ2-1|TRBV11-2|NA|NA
TGTGCCAGCAGCTTCCTAGCGTTAGGGTCCTACAATGAGCAGTTCTTC
CASSFLALGSYNEQFF
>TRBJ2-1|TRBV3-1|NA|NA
TGTGCCAGCACTCCCGAGACTGGCTACAATGATCAGTTCTTC
CASTPETGYNDQFF
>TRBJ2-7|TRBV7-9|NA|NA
TGTGCCAGCAGCTTAGTACGCTTTCCGGAGCAGTACTTC
CASSLVRFPEQYF